Presented here are 16 T cell receptor beta chains from one specimen sequenced in a study of blood T cell repertoires in COVID-19. The method was immunoSEQ multiplex PCR; TCRdb's version includes in-frame clones alone and lacks a portion of them. The sample consists of 140,000 to 150,000 clones, roughly 90% of them appearing once. The sequenced sample was PBMCs or T cells enriched from blood (not recorded which). These receptors were obtained from a woman younger than 45 with acute COVID-19.

The chain has TRBV3-1 (or the pseudogene TRBV3-2) and TRBJ1-5; 9 bases are a match to TRBD1. V was pared by 2 bases and J by 3 bases, with 11 bases of the junction left unmatched. The CDR3 extends over 18 amino acids. Germline V gives CDR1 LGHDT, CDR2 YNNKEL (reference sequence). The CDR3 DNA is TGTGCCAGCAGCCAAACTAGCGGGGGACAGGGCCTCAATCAGCCCCAGCATTTT. It is translated as CASSQTSGGQGLNQPQHF.

The chain uses TRBV9 and TRBJ2-5; D is possibly TRBD2 (6 bases). Germline V gene data show CDR1 as SGDLS and CDR2 as YYNGEE. This CDR3 has 19 amino acids. Trimming removed 0 bases from V and 5 bases from J, with 26 bases in between. This chain's CDR3 is CASSVGGASGSGFFETQYF. For the CDR3, the DNA is TGTGCCAGCAGCGTAGGAGGGGCGAGTGGAAGCGGGTTTTTCGAGACCCAGTACTTC.

The CDR3 DNA reads as TGTGCCAGCAGCTTGACAGGCCAGACCTACGAGCAGTACTTC. This encodes CASSLTGQTYEQYF. The chain uses TRBV11-2 and TRBJ2-7; maybe TRBD1 (6 bases). The CDR3 totals 14 residues. CDR1 and CDR2 (germline): SGHAT, FQNNGV. Between the trimmed V and J ends, which lost 3 bases and 2 bases, there was a span of 11 bases.

V usage is TRBV4-1 and J usage is TRBJ1-5; D may be TRBD1 (5 bases). Germline V CDR1 and CDR2: MGHRA, YSYEKL. The CDR3 consists of 15 residues. The V and J ends lost 0 bases and 4 bases respectively, with 10 bases between them. The CDR3 sequence is CASSQDGRGNQPQHF. CDR3 bases: TGCGCCAGCAGCCAAGACGGCCGGGGGAATCAGCCCCAGCATTTT.

V usage is TRBV6-2 or TRBV6-3 and J usage is TRBJ1-1; a possible D gene is TRBD1 (5 bases). The germline V and J ends were trimmed by 2 bases and 3 bases, with 10 bases remaining between them. Germline CDR1 reads MNHEY; CDR2 reads SVGEGT. CDR3 length: 14 amino acids. CDR3 amino acids: CASSYLGGYTEAFF. The DNA for the CDR3 is TGTGCCAGCAGTTACCTGGGGGGGTACACTGAAGCTTTCTTT.

This clone was found once. The rearrangement joins TRBV5-1 to TRBJ2-1; 8 bases are shared with TRBD1. Germline-derived CDR1 and CDR2 are SGHRS and YFSETQ. The junction had 7 bases not matched to a gene; V was cut back by 4 bases and J by 4 bases. The CDR3 runs to 15 residues. The CDR3 is CASSPSDREYNEQFF. Here the CDR3 DNA reads TGCGCCAGCAGCCCGTCGGACAGGGAATACAATGAGCAGTTCTTC.

The gene calls are TRBV5-4 and TRBJ2-1; TRBD2 aligns across 10 bases. The CDR3 runs to 18 residues. Trimming at V came to 4 bases and at J to 0 bases, leaving 10 bases not matched to a gene. Per germline, CDR1 SGHNT and CDR2 YYREEE (reference sequence). The CDR3 is CASSTTGTSASSYNEQFF. The CDR3 DNA sequence: TGTGCCAGCAGCACTACCGGGACTAGCGCGAGCTCCTACAATGAGCAGTTCTTC.

V and J are TRBV5-1 and TRBJ2-5; 9 positions agree with TRBD2. The trim removed 5 bases at V and 4 bases at J, leaving 21 bases unmatched. This CDR3 is built from 19 residues. The germline V gene has CDR1 SGHRS and CDR2 YFSETQ. CDR3 DNA sequence: TGCGCCAGCAGTTACACTGAGGTAGCGGGAGAACCGGTGGGAGAGACCCAGTACTTC. Its translation is CASSYTEVAGEPVGETQYF.

Only one count was recorded for this clone. This rearrangement joins TRBV4-3 to TRBJ2-1; possible D gene TRBD1, 6 bases. Germline CDR1 reads LGHNA; CDR2 reads YSLEER. V shed 0 bases and J shed 6 bases, with 9 bases lying between them. CDR3 length equals 14 residues. CDR3 amino acids: CASSQEYRANEQFF. CDR3 coding DNA: TGCGCCAGCAGCCAAGAGTACAGGGCCAATGAGCAGTTCTTC.

This chain connects TRBV5-1 to TRBJ1-2; 11 positions match TRBD1. J gave up 5 bases and V 7 bases, and 4 bases lay outside the gene matches. In germline, CDR1 is SGHRS, CDR2 YFSETQ. The CDR3 covers 13 residues. The CDR3 is CASYRDRGYGYTF. The CDR3 DNA follows: TGCGCCAGCTACCGGGACAGGGGGTATGGCTACACCTTC.

The rearrangement links TRBV5-1 to TRBJ2-3; 10 bases are shared with TRBD1. Germline lookup yields CDR1 SGHRS and CDR2 YFSETQ. V gave up 0 bases and J gave up 2 bases; unmatched junction bases: 3. CDR3 length: 16 residues. CDR3 protein: CASSLGGQGVTDTQYF. CDR3 DNA: TGCGCCAGCAGCTTGGGAGGACAGGGGGTCACAGATACGCAGTATTTT.

The J gene is TRBJ2-6, the V gene TRBV27; possible D gene TRBD2, 5 bases. Germline loops: CDR1 MNHEY, CDR2 SMNVEV (reference sequence). Deletions cut 3 bases from V and 0 bases from J, with 9 bases between. There are 16 residues in the CDR3. As DNA, the CDR3 is TGTGCCAGCAGTTTCCTCGGGGACTCTGGGGCCAACGTCCTGACTTTC. Amino acid sequence: CASSFLGDSGANVLTF.

This clone appeared once. The rearrangement uses TRBV7-3 and TRBJ1-6; D may be TRBD1 (6 bases). This CDR3 comprises 17 residues. Trimming removed 7 bases from V and 8 bases from J, with 24 bases in between. Germline loops: CDR1 SGHTA, CDR2 FQGTGA. CDR3 DNA sequence: TGTGCCAGCAACTTTACCGAATCGGGACATAGATATTCACCCCTCCACTTT. It translates to CASNFTESGHRYSPLHF.

V and J are TRBV2 and TRBJ1-5; 7 bases agree with TRBD1. Unmatched junction bases numbered 9, after V lost 6 bases and J lost 1 base. Germline CDR1 reads SNHLY; CDR2 reads FYNNEI. The CDR3 contains 16 residues. The CDR3, as DNA: TGTGCCAGCAGCTTTTTGACAGGGATAAGCAATCAGCCCCAGCATTTT. This sequence encodes CASSFLTGISNQPQHF.

This clone was observed a single time. V and J are TRBV5-1 and TRBJ2-2, with D unresolved. The CDR3 sequence is 16 residues long. Per the germline V gene, CDR1 is SGHRS and CDR2 is YFSETQ. V was shortened by 1 base and J by 4 bases, with 14 bases between the two germline ends. CDR3 DNA sequence: TGCGCCAGCAGCTTGATGGCGGCGTCTCGCACCGGGGAGCTGTTTTTT. It translates to CASSLMAASRTGELFF.

This chain joins TRBV28 and TRBJ2-7, with D unresolved. Trimming left V 2 bases short and J 4 bases short, with 12 bases between. CDR1 is MDHEN and CDR2 is SYDVKM in the germline V gene. The CDR3 contains 14 residues. CDR3 sequence reads: CASSLTVKGYEQYF. In DNA, the CDR3 is TGTGCCAGCAGTTTAACAGTCAAAGGTTACGAGCAGTACTTC.